This TCR beta chain was sequenced during a study of vaccination effects on CD4 cells after COVID-19. Study-wide context: It was two doses of either the BNT162b2 or mRNA-1273 vaccine that participants received. General observations from the study: Small numbers of convalescent patients limited the study. It also lacked early post-infection timepoints.

The data were produced by immunoSEQ multiplex PCR, yet TCRdb's version contains in-frame clones alone and is incomplete. The sample comprises about 41,000 clones, approximately 80% of which are singletons, and around 3% rests with the top ten. Turning to this clone: What it recognizes is unknown.

Germline CDR1 KGHDR, CDR2 SFDVKD. The CDR3 is 13 residues long. V shed 4 bases, J shed 4 bases, and the junction held 1 base outside the gene matches. Viral peptide pool expansion of antigen-specific CD4+ T cells preceded sequencing in the ViraFEST assay. Subsequent to a culture period of approximately 11 days, CD4+ T cells were isolated. Vaccinees lacked prior SARS-CoV-2 infection and tested negative for nucleocapsid antibodies. On both days 3 and 7, half of the culture medium was replaced with IL-2 medium. The source is a human donor who received a COVID-19 vaccine. This material consisted of CD4+ T cells from PBMCs cultured with HCoV-NL63 spike peptides, taken before COVID-19 vaccination. The chain carries TRBV24-1 and TRBJ2-5, with 8 bases matching TRBD2. As DNA, the CDR3 is TGTGCCACCAGTGACAGCGGGAGAGAGACCCAGTACTTC. Translated, it gives CATSDSGRETQYF.